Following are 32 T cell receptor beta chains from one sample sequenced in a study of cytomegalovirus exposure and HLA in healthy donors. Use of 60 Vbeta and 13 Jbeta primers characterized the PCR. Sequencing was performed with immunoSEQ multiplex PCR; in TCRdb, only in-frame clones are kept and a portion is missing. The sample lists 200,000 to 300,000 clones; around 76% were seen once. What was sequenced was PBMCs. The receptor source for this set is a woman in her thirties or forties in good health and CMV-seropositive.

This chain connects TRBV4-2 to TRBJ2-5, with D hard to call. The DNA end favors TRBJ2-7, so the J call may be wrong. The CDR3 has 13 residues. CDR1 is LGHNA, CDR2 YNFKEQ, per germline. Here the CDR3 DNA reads TGTGCCAGCAGCCAAGCAGAGGACTACGAGCAGTACTTC. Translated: CASSQAEDYEQYF.

The CDR3 is CASSLGTAVGSGEQYF. CDR3 nucleotides: TGCGCCAGCAGCTTGGGTACAGCGGTCGGTTCGGGCGAGCAGTACTTC. The chain employs TRBV5-1 and TRBJ2-7, with D maybe TRBD2 (5 bases). V lost 0 bases and J 6 bases, leaving 19 bases between the germline ends. Germline CDR1 reads SGHRS; CDR2 reads YFSETQ. The CDR3 covers 16 residues.

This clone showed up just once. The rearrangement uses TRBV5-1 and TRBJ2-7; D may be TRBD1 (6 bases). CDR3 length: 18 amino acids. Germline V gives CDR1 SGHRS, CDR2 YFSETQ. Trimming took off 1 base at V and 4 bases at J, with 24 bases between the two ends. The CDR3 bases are TGCGCCAGCAGCTTGTCCTCTTTAGTGAGGGGGAAGAAGTACGAGCAGTACTTC. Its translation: CASSLSSLVRGKKYEQYF.

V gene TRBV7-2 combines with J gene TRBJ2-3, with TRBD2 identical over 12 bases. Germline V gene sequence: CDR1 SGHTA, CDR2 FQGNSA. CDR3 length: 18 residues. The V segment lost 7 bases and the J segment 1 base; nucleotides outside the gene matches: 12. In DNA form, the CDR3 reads TGTGCCAGCACCTTTGAGGGACTAGCGGGTTCCGGCACAGATACGCAGTATTTT. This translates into CASTFEGLAGSGTDTQYF.

This chain's CDR3 is CASSQDLQGGYEQYF. The CDR3 coding sequence is TGCGCCAGCAGCCAAGATCTCCAGGGGGGCTACGAGCAGTACTTC. This rearrangement joins TRBV4-3 to TRBJ2-7; a weak D match, TRBD1 (7 bases). CDR1 is LGHNA, CDR2 YSLEER, per germline. This CDR3 is 15 amino acids long. With 0 bases removed from V and 3 bases from J, the gap between germline ends came to 12 bases.

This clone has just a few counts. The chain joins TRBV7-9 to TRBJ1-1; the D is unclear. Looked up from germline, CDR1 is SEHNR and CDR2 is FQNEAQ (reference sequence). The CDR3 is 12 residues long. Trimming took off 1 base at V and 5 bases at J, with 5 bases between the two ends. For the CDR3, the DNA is TGTGCCAGCAGCTTAGTCGTAACTGAAGCTTTCTTT. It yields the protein CASSLVVTEAFF.

Here the CDR3 DNA reads TGTGCCAGCAGTTTCCTCGGGACAGACCTAAACTATGGCTACACCTTC. It codes for CASSFLGTDLNYGYTF. The genes are TRBV27 and TRBJ1-2, with 7 bases lining up with TRBD1. CDR3 size: 16 residues. Germline CDR1 is MNHEY and CDR2 is SMNVEV (reference sequence). Germline trimming cut 3 bases from V and 2 bases from J; bases unmatched to any gene: 9.

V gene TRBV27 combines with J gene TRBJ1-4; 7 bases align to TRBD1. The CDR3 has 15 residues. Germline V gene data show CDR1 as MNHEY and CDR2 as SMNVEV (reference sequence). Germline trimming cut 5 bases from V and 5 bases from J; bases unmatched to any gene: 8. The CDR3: CASSPLTGMNEKLFF. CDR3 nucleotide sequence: TGTGCCAGCAGTCCTTTGACAGGGATGAATGAAAAACTGTTTTTT.

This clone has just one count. Here the CDR3 DNA reads TGCGCCAGCAGCCTCGAGGACAGGGCGGCGACTGAAGCTTTCTTT. Amino acids: CASSLEDRAATEAFF. The rearrangement uses TRBV4-1 and TRBJ1-1; 8 bases are a match to TRBD1. The germline V gene encodes CDR1 MGHRA and CDR2 YSYEKL. V lost 4 bases to trimming and J lost 5 bases; unmatched junction nucleotides: 9. This CDR3 contains 15 residues.

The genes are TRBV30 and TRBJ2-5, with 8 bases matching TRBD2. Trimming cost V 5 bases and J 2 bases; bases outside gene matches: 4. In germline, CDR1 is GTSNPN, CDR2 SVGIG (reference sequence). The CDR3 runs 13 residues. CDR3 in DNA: TGTGCCTGGGGCGGACTAGCTCAAGAGACCCAGTACTTC. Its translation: CAWGGLAQETQYF.

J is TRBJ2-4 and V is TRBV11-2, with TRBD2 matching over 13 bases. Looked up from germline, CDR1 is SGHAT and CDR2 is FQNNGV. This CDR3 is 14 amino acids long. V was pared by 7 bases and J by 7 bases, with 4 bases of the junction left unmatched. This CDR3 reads CASTETSGGNIQYF. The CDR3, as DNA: TGTGCCAGCACCGAGACTAGCGGGGGGAACATTCAGTACTTC.

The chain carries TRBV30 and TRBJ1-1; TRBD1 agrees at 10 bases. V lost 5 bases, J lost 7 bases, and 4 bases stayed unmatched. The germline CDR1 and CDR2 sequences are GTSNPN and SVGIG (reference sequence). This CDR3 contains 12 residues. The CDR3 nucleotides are TGTGCCTGGGGGACAGGGGCCTTTGAAGCTTTCTTT. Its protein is CAWGTGAFEAFF.

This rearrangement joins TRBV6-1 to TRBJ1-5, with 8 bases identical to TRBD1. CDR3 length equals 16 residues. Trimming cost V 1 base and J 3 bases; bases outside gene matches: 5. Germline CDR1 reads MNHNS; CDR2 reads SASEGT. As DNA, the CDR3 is TGTGCCAGCAGTGAAGGCGGGACAGGCTACAATCAGCCCCAGCATTTT. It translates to CASSEGGTGYNQPQHF.

The CDR3 protein is CASSSPPNYGYTF. The CDR3 region has the DNA TGTGCCAGCAGTTCTCCCCCCAACTATGGCTACACCTTC. This chain links TRBV28 with TRBJ1-2; D gene uncertain. V lost 4 bases and J 2 bases, leaving 8 bases between the germline ends. Germline CDR1 is MDHEN and CDR2 is SYDVKM. The CDR3 is made up of 13 amino acids.

The CDR3 spells CASSLARDSYGYTF. The CDR3 coding sequence is TGTGCCAGCAGCTTAGCCCGGGACAGCTATGGCTACACCTTC. The chain combines TRBV7-2 with TRBJ1-2, with TRBD1 matching 7 bases. Germline-derived CDR1 and CDR2 are SGHTA and FQGNSA. V shed 0 bases, J shed 4 bases, and the junction held 2 bases outside the gene matches. This CDR3 spans 14 amino acids.

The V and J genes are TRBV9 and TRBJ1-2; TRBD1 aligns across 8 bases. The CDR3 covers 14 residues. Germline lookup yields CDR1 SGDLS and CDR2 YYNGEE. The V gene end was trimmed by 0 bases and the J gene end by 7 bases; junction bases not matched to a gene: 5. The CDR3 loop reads CASSVAQGASGYTF. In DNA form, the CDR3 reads TGTGCCAGCAGCGTAGCTCAGGGGGCTTCTGGCTACACCTTC.

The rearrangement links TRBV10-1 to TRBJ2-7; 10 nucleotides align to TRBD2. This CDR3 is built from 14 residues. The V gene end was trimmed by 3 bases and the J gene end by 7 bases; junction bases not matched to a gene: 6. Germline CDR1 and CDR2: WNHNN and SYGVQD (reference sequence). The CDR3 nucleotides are TGCGCCAGCAGTGATCTAGCGGGAGAGGGGGAGCAGTACTTC. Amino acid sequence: CASSDLAGEGEQYF.

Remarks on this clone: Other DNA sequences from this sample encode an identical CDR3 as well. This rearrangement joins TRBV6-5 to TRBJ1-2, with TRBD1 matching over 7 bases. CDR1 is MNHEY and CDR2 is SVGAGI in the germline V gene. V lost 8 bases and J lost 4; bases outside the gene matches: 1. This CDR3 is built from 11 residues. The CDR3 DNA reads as TGTGCCAGCCGACAGGGCTATGGCTACACCTTC. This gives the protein CASRQGYGYTF.

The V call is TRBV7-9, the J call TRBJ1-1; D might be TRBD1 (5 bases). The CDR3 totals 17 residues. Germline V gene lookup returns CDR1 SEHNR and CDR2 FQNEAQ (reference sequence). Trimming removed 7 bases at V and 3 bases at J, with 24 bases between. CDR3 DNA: TGTGCCAGCAACAAATTCGGGGGAGGGCTGGGGCACACTGAAGCTTTCTTT. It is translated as CASNKFGGGLGHTEAFF.

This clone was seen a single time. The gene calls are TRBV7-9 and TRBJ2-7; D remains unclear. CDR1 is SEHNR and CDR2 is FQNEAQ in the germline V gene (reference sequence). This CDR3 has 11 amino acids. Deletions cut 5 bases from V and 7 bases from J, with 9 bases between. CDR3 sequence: CASSPSREQYF. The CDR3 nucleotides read TGTGCCAGCAGCCCCTCACGGGAGCAGTACTTC.

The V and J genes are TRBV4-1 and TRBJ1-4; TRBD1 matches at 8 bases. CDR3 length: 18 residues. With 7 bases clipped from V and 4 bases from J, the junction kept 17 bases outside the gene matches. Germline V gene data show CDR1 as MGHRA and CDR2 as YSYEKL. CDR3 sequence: CASTTSGQVRPRNEKLFF. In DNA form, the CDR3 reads TGCGCCAGCACGACCTCGGGACAGGTCAGGCCCCGTAATGAAAAACTGTTTTTT.

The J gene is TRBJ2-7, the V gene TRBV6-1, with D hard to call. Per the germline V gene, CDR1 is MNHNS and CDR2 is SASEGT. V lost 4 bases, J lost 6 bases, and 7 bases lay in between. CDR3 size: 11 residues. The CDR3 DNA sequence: TGTGCCAGCAGTGGAGTTATCGAGCAGTACTTC. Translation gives CASSGVIEQYF.

The chain's CDR3 is CASANGQGNTGELFF. CDR3 bases: TGTGCTAGTGCCAATGGGCAGGGGAACACCGGGGAGCTGTTTTTT. The V and J genes are TRBV12-5 and TRBJ2-2, with D perhaps TRBD1 (5 bases). V was shortened by 7 bases and J by 1 base, with 13 bases between the two germline ends. The V gene's germline CDR1 is LGHNT and CDR2 FRNRAP. The length of the CDR3 is 15 residues.

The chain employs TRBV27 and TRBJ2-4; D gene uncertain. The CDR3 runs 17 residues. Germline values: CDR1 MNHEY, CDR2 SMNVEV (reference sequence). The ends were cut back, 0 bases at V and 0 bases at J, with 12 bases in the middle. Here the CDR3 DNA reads TGTGCCAGCAGTTTATCCTTGCTTGAACTAGCCAAAAACATTCAGTACTTC. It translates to CASSLSLLELAKNIQYF.

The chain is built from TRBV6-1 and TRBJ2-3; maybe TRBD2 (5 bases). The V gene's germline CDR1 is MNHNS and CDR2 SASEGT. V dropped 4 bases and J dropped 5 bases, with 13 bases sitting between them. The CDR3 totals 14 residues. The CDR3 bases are TGTGCCAGCAGTGTGGGCCGCGGAGGAGATACGCAGTATTTT. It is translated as CASSVGRGGDTQYF.

The CDR3 sequence is CASSQTNRANTIYF. The CDR3 DNA follows: TGTGCCAGCAGCCAAACAAACAGGGCAAACACCATATATTTT. This sequence joins TRBV7-2 and TRBJ1-3, with D perhaps matching TRBD1 (6 bases). Trimming pared 5 bases from V and 6 bases from J, leaving 14 bases between. CDR1 and CDR2 from the germline V gene are SGHTA and FQGNSA. There are 14 residues in the CDR3.

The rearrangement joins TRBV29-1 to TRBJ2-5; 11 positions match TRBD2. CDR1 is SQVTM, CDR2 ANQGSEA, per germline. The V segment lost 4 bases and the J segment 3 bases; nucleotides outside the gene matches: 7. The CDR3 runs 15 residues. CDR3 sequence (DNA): TGCAGCGTTGGAGTAACTAGCGGGAGTGAAGAGACCCAGTACTTC. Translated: CSVGVTSGSEETQYF. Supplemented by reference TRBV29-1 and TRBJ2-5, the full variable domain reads SAVISQKPSRDICQRGTSLTIQCQVDSQVTMMFWYRQQPGQSLTLIATANQGSEATYESGFVIDKFPISRPNLTFSTLTVSNMSPEDSSIYLCSVGVTSGSEETQYFGPGTRLLVL.

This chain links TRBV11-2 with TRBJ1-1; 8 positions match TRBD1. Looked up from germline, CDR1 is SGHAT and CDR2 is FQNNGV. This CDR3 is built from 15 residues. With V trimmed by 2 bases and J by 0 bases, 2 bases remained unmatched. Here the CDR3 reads CASSLRTGMNTEAFF. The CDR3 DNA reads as TGTGCCAGCAGCTTACGGACAGGGATGAACACTGAAGCTTTCTTT.

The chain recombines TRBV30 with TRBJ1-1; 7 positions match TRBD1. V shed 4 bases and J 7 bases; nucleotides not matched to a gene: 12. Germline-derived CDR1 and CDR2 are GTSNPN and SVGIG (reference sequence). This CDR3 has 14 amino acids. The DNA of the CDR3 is TGTGCCTGGACTCCCTGGACAGGCGGTATTGAAGCTTTCTTT. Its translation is CAWTPWTGGIEAFF.

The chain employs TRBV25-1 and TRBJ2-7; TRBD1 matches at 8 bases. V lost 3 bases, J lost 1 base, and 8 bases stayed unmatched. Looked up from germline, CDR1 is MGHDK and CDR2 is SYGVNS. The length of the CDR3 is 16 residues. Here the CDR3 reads CASSERRGQGSYEQYF. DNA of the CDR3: TGTGCCAGCAGTGAGCGCCGCGGACAGGGTTCCTACGAGCAGTACTTC.

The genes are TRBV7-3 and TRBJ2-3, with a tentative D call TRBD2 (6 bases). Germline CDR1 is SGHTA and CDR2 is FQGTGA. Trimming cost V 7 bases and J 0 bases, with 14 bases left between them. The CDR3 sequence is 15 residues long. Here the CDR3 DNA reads TGTGCCAGCACGTCGGGAGCCGCTAGCACAGATACGCAGTATTTT. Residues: CASTSGAASTDTQYF.

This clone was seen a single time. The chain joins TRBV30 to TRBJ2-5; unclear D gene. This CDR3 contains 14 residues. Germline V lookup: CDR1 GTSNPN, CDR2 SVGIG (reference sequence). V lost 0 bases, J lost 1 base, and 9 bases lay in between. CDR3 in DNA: TGTGCCTGGAGTGTGTTGCGATCCCAAGAGACCCAGTACTTC. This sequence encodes CAWSVLRSQETQYF.